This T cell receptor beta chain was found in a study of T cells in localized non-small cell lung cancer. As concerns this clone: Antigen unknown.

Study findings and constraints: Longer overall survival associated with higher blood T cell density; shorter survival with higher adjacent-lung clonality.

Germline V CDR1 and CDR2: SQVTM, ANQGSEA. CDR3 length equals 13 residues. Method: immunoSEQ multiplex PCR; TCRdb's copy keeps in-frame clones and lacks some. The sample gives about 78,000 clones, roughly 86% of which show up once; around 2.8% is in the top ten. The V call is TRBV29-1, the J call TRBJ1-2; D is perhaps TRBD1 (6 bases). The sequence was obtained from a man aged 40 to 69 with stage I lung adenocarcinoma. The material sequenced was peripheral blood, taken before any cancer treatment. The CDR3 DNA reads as TGCAGTTCCGGTGAGGGGGGACCGAGGGGCTACACCTTC. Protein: CSSGEGGPRGYTF.